The TCR beta chain described here comes from a study of response to subunit inactivated influenza vaccine. Study-wide results and limits: A suggestion made by the authors is that each seasonal influenza vaccination recruits few new T cells.

This clonotype was detected ten times or more. Its target is not known. TCRdb itself ran the RT-PCR reads through MiXCR, one entry per CDR3 protein. This sample has just over 300,000 distinct CDR3 sequences, with just over 20% found just once. Specimen: PBMCs from blood, collected less than 22 months after vaccination. The source of this sequence is a man aged 50 to 69 who received an inactivated influenza vaccine.

The CDR3 DNA sequence: TGTGCCAGCAGCTTAGCGCGAGCGGGACGGCGATTCACTGAAGCTTTCTTT. It specifies CASSLARAGRRFTEAFF. This sequence joins TRBV7-9 and TRBJ1-1; tentatively, D is TRBD1 (5 bases). With 0 bases removed from V and 4 bases from J, the gap between germline ends came to 18 bases. This CDR3 has 17 residues. Germline V CDR1 and CDR2: SEHNR, FQNEAQ (reference sequence).